The 5 T cell receptor beta chains in this list originate from one sample, sequenced in a study of T cells after yellow fever vaccination. TCRdb reprocessed the 5' RACE reads via MiXCR and lists one record per CDR3 protein. This table has 200,000 to 300,000 distinct CDR3 sequences, 10% to 15% appearing once. This material consisted of CD4+ T cells sorted from PBMCs, taken 45 days after the yellow fever booster vaccination. The receptors were gathered from a man between 25 and 39 years old who received the YFV17D yellow fever vaccine.

The V call is TRBV6-1, the J call TRBJ2-5; TRBD2 is a possible D gene (6 bases). The CDR3 extends over 13 amino acids. Germline V gives CDR1 MNHNS, CDR2 SASEGT. V lost 6 bases and J lost 5, with 13 bases in between. CDR3 coding DNA: TGTGCCAGCAGGGACGCAGGGAGGGAGACCCAGTACTTC. Translated: CASRDAGRETQYF.

V and J are TRBV5-1 and TRBJ2-3; D perhaps matches TRBD2 (6 bases). Trimming removed 6 bases at V and 4 bases at J, with 12 bases between. The CDR3 length is 13 residues. Germline V CDR1 and CDR2: SGHRS, YFSETQ. CDR3 loop: CASMGRRADTQYF. CDR3 in DNA: TGCGCCAGCATGGGGAGGAGAGCAGATACGCAGTATTTT.

The rearrangement uses TRBV18 and TRBJ1-6, with a possible D match to TRBD1 (5 bases). CDR1 KGHSH and CDR2 LQKENI come from the germline V gene. Trimming stripped 3 bases from V and 7 bases from J, with 7 bases between. The CDR3 is 13 amino acids. The CDR3 DNA follows: TGTGCCAGCTCACCGACAGAAAATTCACCCCTCCACTTT. As protein: CASSPTENSPLHF.

A few counts support this clonotype. V usage is TRBV7-2 and J usage is TRBJ2-3; no clear D. V was shortened by 5 bases and J by 0 bases, with 9 bases between the two germline ends. Germline CDR1 reads SGHTA; CDR2 reads FQGNSA. The CDR3 totals 14 residues. The CDR3 spells CASSPRPSTDTQYF. The CDR3 DNA is TGTGCCAGCAGCCCCCGACCTAGCACAGATACGCAGTATTTT.

This clonotype was observed a handful of times. The V call is TRBV7-2, the J call TRBJ2-5; TRBD1 agrees at 7 bases. The CDR3 runs 13 residues. The germline gives CDR1 SGHTA, CDR2 FQGNSA. J gave up 6 bases and V 3 bases, and 4 bases lay outside the gene matches. Here the CDR3 reads CASSFSQGKTQYF. CDR3 DNA: TGTGCCAGCAGCTTTTCACAGGGGAAGACCCAGTACTTC.